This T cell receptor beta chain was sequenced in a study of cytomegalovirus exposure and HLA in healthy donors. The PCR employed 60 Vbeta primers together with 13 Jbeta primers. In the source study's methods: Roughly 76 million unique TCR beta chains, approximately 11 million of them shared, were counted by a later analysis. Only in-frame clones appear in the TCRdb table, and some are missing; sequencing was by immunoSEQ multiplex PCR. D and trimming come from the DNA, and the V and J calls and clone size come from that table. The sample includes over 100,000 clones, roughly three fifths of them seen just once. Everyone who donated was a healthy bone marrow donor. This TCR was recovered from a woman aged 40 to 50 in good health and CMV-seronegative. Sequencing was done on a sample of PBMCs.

The CDR3 sequence: CASSVAHRATGSDEQFF. The CDR3 DNA reads as TGTGCCAGCAGCGTAGCCCACAGGGCAACAGGTTCGGATGAGCAGTTCTTC. The V and J genes are TRBV9 and TRBJ2-1; TRBD1 might be the D (6 bases). The CDR3 consists of 17 residues. Germline assignment: CDR1 SGDLS and CDR2 YYNGEE. Trimming cost V 0 bases and J 8 bases, with 21 bases left between them.